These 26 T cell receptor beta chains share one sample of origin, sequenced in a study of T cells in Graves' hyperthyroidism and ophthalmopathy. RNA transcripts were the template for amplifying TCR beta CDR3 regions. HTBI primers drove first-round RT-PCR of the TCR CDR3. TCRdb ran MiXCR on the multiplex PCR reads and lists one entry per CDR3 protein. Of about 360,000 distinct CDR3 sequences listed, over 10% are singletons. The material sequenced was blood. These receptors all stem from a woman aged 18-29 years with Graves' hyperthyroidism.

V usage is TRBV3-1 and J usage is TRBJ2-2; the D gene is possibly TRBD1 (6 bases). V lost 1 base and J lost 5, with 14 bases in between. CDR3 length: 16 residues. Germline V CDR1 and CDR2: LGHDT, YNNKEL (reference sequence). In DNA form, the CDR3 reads TGTGCCAGCAGCCAAGTCCGACAGGACCTGACCGGGGAGCTGTTTTTT. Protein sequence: CASSQVRQDLTGELFF.

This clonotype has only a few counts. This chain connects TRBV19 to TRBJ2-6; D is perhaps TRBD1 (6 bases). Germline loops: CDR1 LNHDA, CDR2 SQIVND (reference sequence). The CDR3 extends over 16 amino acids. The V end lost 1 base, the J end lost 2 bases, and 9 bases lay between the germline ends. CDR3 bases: TGTGCCAGTAGTATAGGATACAGGGCTGGGGCCAACGTCCTGACTTTC. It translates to CASSIGYRAGANVLTF. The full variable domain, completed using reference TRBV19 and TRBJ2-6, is DGGITQSPKYLFRKEGQNVTLSCEQNLNHDAMYWYRQDPGQGLRLIYYSQIVNDFQKGDIAEGYSVSREKKESFPLTVTSAQKNPTAFYLCASSIGYRAGANVLTFGAGSRLTVL.

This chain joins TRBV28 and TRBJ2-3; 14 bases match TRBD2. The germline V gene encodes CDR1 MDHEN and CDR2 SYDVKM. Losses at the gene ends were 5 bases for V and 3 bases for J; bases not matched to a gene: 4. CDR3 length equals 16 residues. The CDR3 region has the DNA TGTGCCAGCAGTCCGACTAGCGGGGGGGTAACAGATACGCAGTATTTT. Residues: CASSPTSGGVTDTQYF.

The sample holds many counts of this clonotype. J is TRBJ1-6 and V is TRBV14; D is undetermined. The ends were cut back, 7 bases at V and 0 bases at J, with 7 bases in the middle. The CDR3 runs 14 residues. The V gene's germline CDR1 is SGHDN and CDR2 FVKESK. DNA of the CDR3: TGTGCCAGCAAGATAGGCTCCTATAATTCACCCCTCCACTTT. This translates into CASKIGSYNSPLHF. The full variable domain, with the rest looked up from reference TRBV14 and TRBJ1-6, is EAGVTQFPSHSVIEKGQTVTLRCDPISGHDNLYWYRRVMGKEIKFLLHFVKESKQDESGMPNNRFLAERTGGTYSTLKVQPAELEDSGVYFCASKIGSYNSPLHFGNGTRLTVT.

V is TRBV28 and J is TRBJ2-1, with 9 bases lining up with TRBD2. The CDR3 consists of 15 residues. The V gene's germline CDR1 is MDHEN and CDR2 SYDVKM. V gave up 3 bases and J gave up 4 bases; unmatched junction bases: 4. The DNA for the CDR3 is TGTGCCAGCAGTTTCGAAGCGGGAGGATACAATGAGCAGTTCTTC. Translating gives CASSFEAGGYNEQFF.

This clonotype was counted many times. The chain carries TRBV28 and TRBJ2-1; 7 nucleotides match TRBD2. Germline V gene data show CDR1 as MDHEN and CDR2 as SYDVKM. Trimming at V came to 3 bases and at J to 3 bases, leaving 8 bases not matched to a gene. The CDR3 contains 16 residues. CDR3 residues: CASSLLLGRGYNEQFF. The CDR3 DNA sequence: TGTGCCAGCAGTTTGCTTTTGGGGAGGGGCTACAATGAGCAGTTCTTC. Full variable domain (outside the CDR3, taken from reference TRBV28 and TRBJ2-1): DVKVTQSSRYLVKRTGEKVFLECVQDMDHENMFWYRQDPGLGLRLIYFSYDVKMKEKGDIPEGYSVSREKKERFSLILESASTNQTSMYLCASSLLLGRGYNEQFFGPGTRLTVL.

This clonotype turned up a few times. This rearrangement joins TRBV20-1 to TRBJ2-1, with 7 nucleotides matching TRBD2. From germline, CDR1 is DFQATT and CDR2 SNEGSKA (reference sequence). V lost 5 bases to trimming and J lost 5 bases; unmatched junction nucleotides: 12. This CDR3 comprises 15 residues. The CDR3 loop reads CSAHGGWEVNNEQFF. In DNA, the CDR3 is TGCAGTGCTCACGGGGGGTGGGAGGTAAACAATGAGCAGTTCTTC.

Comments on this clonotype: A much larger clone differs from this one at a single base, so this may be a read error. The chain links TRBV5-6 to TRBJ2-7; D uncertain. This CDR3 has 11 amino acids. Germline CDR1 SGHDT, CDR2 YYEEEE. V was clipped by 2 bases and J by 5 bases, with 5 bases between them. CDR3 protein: CASSLQNEQYF. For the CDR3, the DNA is TGTGCCAGCAGCTTACAGAACGAGCAGTACTTC.

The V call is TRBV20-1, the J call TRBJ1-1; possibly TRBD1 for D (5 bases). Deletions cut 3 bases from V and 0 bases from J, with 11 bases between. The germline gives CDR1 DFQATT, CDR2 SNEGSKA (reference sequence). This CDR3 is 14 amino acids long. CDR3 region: CSASRAQVNTEAFF. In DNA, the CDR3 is TGCAGTGCTAGCAGGGCACAAGTGAACACTGAAGCTTTCTTT.

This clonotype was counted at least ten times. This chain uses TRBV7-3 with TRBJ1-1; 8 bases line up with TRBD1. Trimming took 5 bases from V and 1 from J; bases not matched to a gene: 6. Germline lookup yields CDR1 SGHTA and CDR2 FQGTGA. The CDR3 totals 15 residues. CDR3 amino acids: CASSRTGQGNTEAFF. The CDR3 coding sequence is TGTGCCAGCAGCCGGACCGGACAGGGGAACACTGAAGCTTTCTTT.

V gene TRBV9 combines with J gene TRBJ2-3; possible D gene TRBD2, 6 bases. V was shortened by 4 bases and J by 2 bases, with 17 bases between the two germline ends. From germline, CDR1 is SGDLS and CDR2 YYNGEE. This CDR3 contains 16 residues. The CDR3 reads CASSPWGERSTDTQYF. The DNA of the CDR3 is TGTGCCAGCAGCCCTTGGGGGGAGCGGTCCACAGATACGCAGTATTTT.

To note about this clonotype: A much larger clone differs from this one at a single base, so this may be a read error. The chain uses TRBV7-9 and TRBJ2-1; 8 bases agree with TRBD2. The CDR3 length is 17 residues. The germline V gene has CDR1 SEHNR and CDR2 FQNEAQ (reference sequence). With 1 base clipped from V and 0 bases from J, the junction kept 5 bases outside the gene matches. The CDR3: CASSLETGGPSYNEQFF. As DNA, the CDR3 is TGTGCCAGCAGCTTAGAAACGGGAGGGCCCTCCTACAATGAGCAGTTCTTC.

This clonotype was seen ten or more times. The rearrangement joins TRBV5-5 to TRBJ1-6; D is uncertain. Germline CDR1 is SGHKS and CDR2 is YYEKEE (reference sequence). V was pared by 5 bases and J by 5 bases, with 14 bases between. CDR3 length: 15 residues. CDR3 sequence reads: CASSFREANNSPLHF. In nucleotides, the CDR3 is TGTGCCAGCAGTTTCCGGGAGGCTAATAATTCACCCCTCCACTTT.

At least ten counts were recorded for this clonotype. DNA for the CDR3: TGTGCCAGCAGCCAAGATGTTTCAGAGAACACCGGGGAGCTGTTTTTT. Its translation: CASSQDVSENTGELFF. The rearrangement links TRBV3-1 to TRBJ2-2; D remains ambiguous. The CDR3 has 16 residues. V was shortened by 0 bases and J by 1 base, with 9 bases between the two germline ends. Germline CDR1 LGHDT, CDR2 YNNKEL (reference sequence).

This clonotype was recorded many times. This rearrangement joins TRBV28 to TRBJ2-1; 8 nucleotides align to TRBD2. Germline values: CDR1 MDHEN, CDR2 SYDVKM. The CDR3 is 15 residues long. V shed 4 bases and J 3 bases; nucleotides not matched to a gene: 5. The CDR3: CASSSEGLDYNEQFF. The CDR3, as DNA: TGTGCCAGCAGTTCCGAGGGACTAGACTACAATGAGCAGTTCTTC.

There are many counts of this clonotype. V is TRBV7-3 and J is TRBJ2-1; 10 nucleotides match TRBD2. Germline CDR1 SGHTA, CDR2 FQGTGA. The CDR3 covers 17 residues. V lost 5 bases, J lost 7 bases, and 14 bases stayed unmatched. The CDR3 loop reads CASSPALLAGTWNEQFF. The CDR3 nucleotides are TGTGCCAGCAGCCCTGCGTTACTAGCGGGAACTTGGAATGAGCAGTTCTTC.

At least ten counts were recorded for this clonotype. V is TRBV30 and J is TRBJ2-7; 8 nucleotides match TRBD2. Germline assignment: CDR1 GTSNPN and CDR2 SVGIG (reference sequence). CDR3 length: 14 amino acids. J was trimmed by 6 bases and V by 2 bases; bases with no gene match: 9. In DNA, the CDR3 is TGTGCCTGGAGTCCCGGACTAGCACCAGCCGAGCAGTACTTC. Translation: CAWSPGLAPAEQYF.

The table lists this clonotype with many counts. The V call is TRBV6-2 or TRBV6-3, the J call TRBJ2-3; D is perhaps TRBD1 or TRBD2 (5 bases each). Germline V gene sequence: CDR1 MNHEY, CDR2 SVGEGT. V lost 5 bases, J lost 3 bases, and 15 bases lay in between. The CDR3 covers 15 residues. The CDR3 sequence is CASSPRAWGTDTQYF. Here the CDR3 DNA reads TGTGCCAGCAGTCCCAGGGCATGGGGGACAGATACGCAGTATTTT.

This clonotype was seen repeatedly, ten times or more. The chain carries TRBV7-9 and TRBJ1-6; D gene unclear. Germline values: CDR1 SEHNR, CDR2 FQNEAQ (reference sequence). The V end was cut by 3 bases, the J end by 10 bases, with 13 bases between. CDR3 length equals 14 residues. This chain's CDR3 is CASSLIEGGSPLHF. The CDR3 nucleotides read TGTGCCAGCAGCTTGATAGAGGGAGGATCACCCCTCCACTTT. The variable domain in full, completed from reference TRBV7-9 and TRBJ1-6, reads DTGVSQNPRHKITKRGQNVTFRCDPISEHNRLYWYRQTLGQGPEFLTYFQNEAQLEKSRLLSDRFSAERPKGSFSTLEIQRTEQGDSAMYLCASSLIEGGSPLHFGNGTRLTVT.

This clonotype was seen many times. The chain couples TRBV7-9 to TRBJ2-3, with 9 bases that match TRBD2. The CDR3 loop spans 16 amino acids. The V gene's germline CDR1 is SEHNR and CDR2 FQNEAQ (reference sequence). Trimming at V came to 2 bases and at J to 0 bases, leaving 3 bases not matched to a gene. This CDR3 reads CASSLTLAGSTDTQYF. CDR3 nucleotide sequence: TGTGCCAGCAGCTTAACTCTAGCGGGAAGCACAGATACGCAGTATTTT. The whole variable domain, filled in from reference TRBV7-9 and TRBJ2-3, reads DTGVSQNPRHKITKRGQNVTFRCDPISEHNRLYWYRQTLGQGPEFLTYFQNEAQLEKSRLLSDRFSAERPKGSFSTLEIQRTEQGDSAMYLCASSLTLAGSTDTQYFGPGTRLTVL.

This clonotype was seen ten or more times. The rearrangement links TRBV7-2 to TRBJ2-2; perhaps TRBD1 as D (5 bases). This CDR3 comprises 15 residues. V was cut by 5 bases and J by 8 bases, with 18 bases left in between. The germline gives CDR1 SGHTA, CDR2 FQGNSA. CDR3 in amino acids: CASSPSPGAGGELFF. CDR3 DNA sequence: TGTGCCAGCAGCCCGTCCCCTGGGGCTGGGGGGGAGCTGTTTTTT.

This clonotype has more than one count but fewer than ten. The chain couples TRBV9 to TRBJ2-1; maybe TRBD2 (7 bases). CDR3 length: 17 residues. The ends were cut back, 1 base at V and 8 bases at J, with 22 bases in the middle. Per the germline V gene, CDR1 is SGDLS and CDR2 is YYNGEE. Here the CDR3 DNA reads TGTGCCAGCAGCGTAAATTGGGAGGGGGGGGGCGACCATGAGCAGTTCTTC. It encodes CASSVNWEGGGDHEQFF.

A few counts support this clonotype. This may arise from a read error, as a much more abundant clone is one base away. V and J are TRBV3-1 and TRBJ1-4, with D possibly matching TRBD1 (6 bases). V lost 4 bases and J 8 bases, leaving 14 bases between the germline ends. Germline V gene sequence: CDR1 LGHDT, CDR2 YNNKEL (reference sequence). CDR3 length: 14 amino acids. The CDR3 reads CASSPLGRGEKLFF. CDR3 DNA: TGTGCCAGCAGCCCCCTGGGCAGGGGAGAAAAACTGTTTTTT.

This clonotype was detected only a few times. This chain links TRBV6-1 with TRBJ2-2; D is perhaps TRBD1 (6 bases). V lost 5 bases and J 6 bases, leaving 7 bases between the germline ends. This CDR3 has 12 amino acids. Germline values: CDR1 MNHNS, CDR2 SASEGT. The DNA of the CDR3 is TGTGCCAGCAGTCGGACAGCCGGGGAGCTGTTTTTT. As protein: CASSRTAGELFF.

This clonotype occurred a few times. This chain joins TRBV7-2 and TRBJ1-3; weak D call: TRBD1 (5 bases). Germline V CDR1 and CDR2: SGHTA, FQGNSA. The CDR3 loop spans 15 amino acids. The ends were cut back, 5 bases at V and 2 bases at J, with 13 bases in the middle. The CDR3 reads CASSQQVGPGNTIYF. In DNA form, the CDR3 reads TGTGCCAGCAGCCAACAGGTCGGGCCTGGAAACACCATATATTTT.

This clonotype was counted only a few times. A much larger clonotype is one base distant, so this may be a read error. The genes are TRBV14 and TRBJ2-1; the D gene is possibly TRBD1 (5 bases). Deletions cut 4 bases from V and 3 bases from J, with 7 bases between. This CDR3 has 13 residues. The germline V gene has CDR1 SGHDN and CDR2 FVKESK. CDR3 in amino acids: CASSPDNYNEQFF. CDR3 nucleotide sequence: TGTGCCAGCAGCCCGGACAACTACAATGAGCAGTTCTTC.